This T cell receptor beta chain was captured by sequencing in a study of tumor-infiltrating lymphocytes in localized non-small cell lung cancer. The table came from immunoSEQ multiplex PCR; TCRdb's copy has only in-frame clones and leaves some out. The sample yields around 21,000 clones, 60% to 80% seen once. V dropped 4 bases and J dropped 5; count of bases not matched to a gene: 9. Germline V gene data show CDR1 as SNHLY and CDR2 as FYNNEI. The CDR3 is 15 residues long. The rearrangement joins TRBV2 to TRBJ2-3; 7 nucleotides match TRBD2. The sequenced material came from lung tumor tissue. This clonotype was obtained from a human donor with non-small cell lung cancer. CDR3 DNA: TGTGCCAGCAGTGGGGAGGGAGGGACGGGAGATACGCAGTATTTT. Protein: CASSGEGGTGDTQYF.